Following are 30 T cell receptor beta chains from one sample sequenced in a study of human T cells and chemical hapten exposure. Sample time point: patch test 1, 2 weeks after DPC sensitization. Treatment denoted: therapeutic diphenylcyclopropenone sensitization with weekly scalp DPC. TCRdb re-derived calls from the RACE reads in MiXCR, one entry per CDR3 protein. The sample consists of 380,000 or so distinct CDR3 sequences, about 4.4% of them appearing once. The input for sequencing was whole blood, taken in connection with sensitization to the hapten diphenylcyclopropenone (DPC). These receptors all stem from a woman in her 50s with alopecia areata. Some clones in this sample may be carry-over from other donors' samples.

In regard to this clonotype: Possible read error: a much larger clone is one base away. The rearrangement uses TRBV29-1 and TRBJ1-1; 7 nucleotides line up with TRBD1. The germline V gene has CDR1 SQVTM and CDR2 ANQGSEA. The CDR3 has 12 residues. Trimming removed 7 bases from V and 10 bases from J; junction bases left unmatched: 12. CDR3: CSGGADRAGAFF. CDR3 coding DNA: TGCAGCGGGGGGGCCGACAGGGCTGGAGCTTTCTTT.

This clonotype was found many times. The chain has TRBV15 and TRBJ1-4, with 7 positions matching TRBD1. Germline CDR1 is LNHNV and CDR2 is YYDKDF (reference sequence). V shed 1 base and J 3 bases; nucleotides not matched to a gene: 5. The CDR3 runs 16 residues. Written as DNA, the CDR3 is TGTGCCACCAGCAGAGCTTCCCAGGGGGCTAATGAAAAACTGTTTTTT. Residues: CATSRASQGANEKLFF.

This clonotype has more than one count but fewer than ten. The chain has TRBV7-2 and TRBJ2-3; maybe TRBD2 (6 bases). Deletions cut 5 bases from V and 2 bases from J, with 11 bases between. The CDR3 length is 14 residues. Germline-derived CDR1 and CDR2 are SGHTA and FQGNSA. CDR3 loop: CASSARTTTDTQYF. The CDR3 DNA sequence: TGTGCCAGCAGCGCCCGGACTACCACAGATACGCAGTATTTT.

This clonotype was seen at least ten times. The gene calls are TRBV5-1 and TRBJ2-7, with 8 bases aligning to TRBD1. CDR3 size: 13 residues. Germline lookup yields CDR1 SGHRS and CDR2 YFSETQ. Trimming removed 5 bases from V and 5 bases from J; junction bases left unmatched: 6. The CDR3 DNA reads TGCGCCAGCAGACCAGGGGGCGTGAACGAGCAGTACTTC. Translated, it gives CASRPGGVNEQYF.

This clonotype turned up a few times. The V call is TRBV12-3 or TRBV12-4, the J call TRBJ1-1, with D unresolved. The CDR3 runs to 13 residues. Trimming took off 7 bases at V and 1 base at J, with 10 bases between the two ends. CDR3 loop: CASILRPNTEAFF. For the CDR3, the DNA is TGTGCCAGCATCCTCAGGCCGAACACTGAAGCTTTCTTT.

This clonotype appeared many times. The genes are TRBV5-5 and TRBJ2-1, with D possibly being TRBD1 or TRBD2 (6 bases each). Looked up from germline, CDR1 is SGHKS and CDR2 is YYEKEE (reference sequence). Trimming removed 0 bases from V and 8 bases from J, with 15 bases in between. This CDR3 has 15 residues. The CDR3 here is CASSLAPGANDEQFF. CDR3 sequence (DNA): TGTGCCAGCAGCTTGGCTCCGGGGGCAAATGATGAGCAGTTCTTC.

This clonotype was counted at least ten times. V gene TRBV29-1 combines with J gene TRBJ2-2; 11 nucleotides align to TRBD2. Germline CDR1 is SQVTM and CDR2 is ANQGSEA. The junction had 7 bases not matched to a gene; V was cut back by 5 bases and J by 2 bases. CDR3 length equals 16 residues. The CDR3 DNA is TGCAGCGTTTGGGCTCTAGCGGGGGGTAACACCGGGGAGCTGTTTTTT. It is translated as CSVWALAGGNTGELFF.

The chain is built from TRBV29-1 and TRBJ2-7, with D perhaps TRBD2 (6 bases). Per the germline V gene, CDR1 is SQVTM and CDR2 is ANQGSEA. CDR3 length equals 14 residues. Trimming removed 7 bases at V and 0 bases at J, with 16 bases between. The CDR3 bases are TGCAGCGCCAGAGGGGTAGCGGCCTCCTACGAGCAGTACTTC. Encoded protein: CSARGVAASYEQYF.

The sample holds many counts of this clonotype. The chain links TRBV2 to TRBJ1-3, with no clear D. Trimming took 6 bases from V and 0 from J, leaving 15 bases between them. The CDR3 length is 16 residues. CDR1 is SNHLY and CDR2 is FYNNEI in the germline V gene. The CDR3 nucleotides are TGTGCCAGCAGGGCTTGGGATTCTGACTCTGGAAACACCATATATTTT. Its protein product is CASRAWDSDSGNTIYF. Using reference TRBV2 and TRBJ1-3 for the parts outside the CDR3, the full variable domain is EPEVTQTPSHQVTQMGQEVILRCVPISNHLYFYWYRQILGQKVEFLVSFYNNEISEKSEIFDDQFSVERPDGSNFTLKIRSTKLEDSAMYFCASRAWDSDSGNTIYFGEGSWLTVV.

This clonotype occurred a few times. This chain links TRBV9 with TRBJ2-7; 8 bases align to TRBD1. V lost 0 bases and J lost 1; bases outside the gene matches: 3. Looked up from germline, CDR1 is SGDLS and CDR2 is YYNGEE. The CDR3 extends over 15 amino acids. In nucleotides, the CDR3 is TGTGCCAGCAGCGTAGGCCGGGACAGGTCCTACGAGCAGTACTTC. Its protein product is CASSVGRDRSYEQYF.

A few counts support this clonotype. V is TRBV11-2 and J is TRBJ1-4, with D perhaps matching TRBD1 (6 bases). The length of the CDR3 is 15 residues. Trimming pared 5 bases from V and 6 bases from J, leaving 16 bases between. The germline V gene has CDR1 SGHAT and CDR2 FQNNGV. The CDR3 spells CASSVSQGAHEKLFF. In DNA form, the CDR3 reads TGTGCCAGCAGCGTATCACAGGGAGCTCATGAAAAACTGTTTTTT.

This chain uses TRBV4-3 with TRBJ1-3; weak D call: TRBD1 (5 bases). Germline CDR1 is LGHNA and CDR2 is YSLEER. This CDR3 is 19 amino acids long. V shed 0 bases and J shed 0 bases, with 18 bases lying between them. The DNA of the CDR3 is TGCGCCAGCAGCCAAGAACATATTTTGCTGACAGACTCTGGAAACACCATATATTTT. This sequence encodes CASSQEHILLTDSGNTIYF.

In this sample, this clonotype turned up many times. The J gene is TRBJ2-5, the V gene TRBV6-5; D is possibly TRBD2 (6 bases). The CDR3 extends over 13 amino acids. V was shortened by 0 bases and J by 5 bases, with 7 bases between the two germline ends. Germline CDR1 reads MNHEY; CDR2 reads SVGAGI. The CDR3 reads CASSYSEGETQYF. CDR3 nucleotide sequence: TGTGCCAGCAGTTACTCGGAGGGGGAGACCCAGTACTTC.

This clonotype has at least ten counts. The chain has TRBV6-5 and TRBJ1-1; TRBD1 agrees at 8 bases. V was clipped by 4 bases and J by 0 bases; unmatched bases: 7. Germline V gene data show CDR1 as MNHEY and CDR2 as SVGAGI. CDR3 size: 16 residues. The CDR3 here is CASSSLMDRVNTEAFF. The CDR3 DNA sequence: TGTGCCAGCAGTTCACTGATGGACAGGGTGAACACTGAAGCTTTCTTT.

Many counts were recorded for this clonotype. J is TRBJ1-3 and V is TRBV18; D is ambiguous. Germline V gene data show CDR1 as KGHSH and CDR2 as LQKENI. Deletions cut 4 bases from V and 4 bases from J, with 11 bases between. The CDR3 totals 14 residues. The CDR3 sequence: CASSRGVEGNTIYF. In nucleotides, the CDR3 is TGTGCCAGCTCACGTGGGGTTGAAGGAAACACCATATATTTT.

This clonotype turned up a few times. The chain employs TRBV29-1 and TRBJ2-3, with D maybe TRBD1 (7 bases). The V gene's germline CDR1 is SQVTM and CDR2 ANQGSEA. V lost 6 bases, J lost 0 bases, and 13 bases lay in between. The CDR3 runs to 14 residues. CDR3 bases: TGCAGCGTACGGGGGACAGCAAGCACAGATACGCAGTATTTT. It yields the protein CSVRGTASTDTQYF.

This clonotype came up a few times. This chain uses TRBV6-5 with TRBJ1-6, with TRBD1 matching over 10 bases. Per germline, CDR1 MNHEY and CDR2 SVGAGI. The V gene end was trimmed by 4 bases and the J gene end by 7 bases; junction bases not matched to a gene: 16. The CDR3 has 19 residues. The CDR3 region has the DNA TGTGCCAGCAGTTTTTCCTGGGACAGGGGCTCTACTCAGAATTCACCCCTCCACTTT. Protein: CASSFSWDRGSTQNSPLHF.

This clonotype was counted ten times or more. The chain is built from TRBV24-1 and TRBJ2-7; 7 nucleotides align to TRBD1. V was clipped by 5 bases and J by 0 bases; unmatched bases: 18. Per the germline V gene, CDR1 is KGHDR and CDR2 is SFDVKD. This CDR3 has 19 residues. This CDR3 reads CATSGPTPDRDTFSYEQYF. The CDR3 DNA reads TGTGCCACCAGTGGCCCGACGCCCGACAGGGATACCTTCTCCTACGAGCAGTACTTC.

In its sample, this clonotype was seen many times. This chain uses TRBV15 with TRBJ2-7, with D maybe TRBD2 (6 bases). The V end was cut by 0 bases, the J end by 7 bases, with 7 bases between. Looked up from germline, CDR1 is LNHNV and CDR2 is YYDKDF (reference sequence). The CDR3 sequence is 12 residues long. CDR3: CATSRDRGEQYF. The CDR3, as DNA: TGTGCCACCAGCAGAGATCGGGGGGAGCAGTACTTC.

This clonotype showed up many times. The chain carries TRBV27 and TRBJ1-2, with D uncertain. Trimming removed 7 bases from V and 2 bases from J, with 11 bases in between. This CDR3 spans 13 amino acids. Germline V gene data show CDR1 as MNHEY and CDR2 as SMNVEV (reference sequence). In nucleotides, the CDR3 is TGTGCCAGCAAGAGTGGCAGCAACTATGGCTACACCTTC. This encodes CASKSGSNYGYTF.

This clonotype came up a few times. The chain joins TRBV21-1 to TRBJ1-1; TRBD1 was called by the table and not checked on the DNA. TRBV21-1 is a recognized pseudogene. The CDR3 contains 17 residues. CDR3 sequence (DNA): TGTGCCAGCAGCAAAAGACCGAGTCGGGGGCGAGGCACTGAAGCTTTCTTT. Translation: CASSKRPSRGRGTEAFF.

This clonotype has at least ten counts. The rearrangement links TRBV7-8 to TRBJ1-5; 8 nucleotides align to TRBD1. The CDR3 length is 17 residues. Trimming removed 2 bases from V and 0 bases from J; junction bases left unmatched: 6. Germline V CDR1 and CDR2: SGHVS, FQNEAQ. This chain's CDR3 is CASSLPRTGNSNQPQHF. DNA for the CDR3: TGTGCCAGCAGCTTACCCAGGACAGGGAATAGCAATCAGCCCCAGCATTTT. Variable domain in full (rest from reference TRBV7-8 and TRBJ1-5): GAGVSQSPRYKVAKRGQDVALRCDPISGHVSLFWYQQALGQGPEFLTYFQNEAQLDKSGLPSDRFFAERPEGSVSTLKIQRTQQEDSAVYLCASSLPRTGNSNQPQHFGDGTRLSIL.

The chain has TRBV27 and TRBJ1-2; TRBD1 matches 7 bases. Germline CDR1 and CDR2: MNHEY and SMNVEV (reference sequence). The CDR3 loop spans 14 amino acids. V lost 2 bases to trimming and J lost 4 bases; unmatched junction nucleotides: 4. The CDR3 DNA reads as TGTGCCAGCAGTTTAAAGGGGGCGGGCTATGGCTACACCTTC. It yields the protein CASSLKGAGYGYTF.

The gene calls are TRBV14 and TRBJ1-6, with D uncertain. The germline CDR1 and CDR2 sequences are SGHDN and FVKESK. This CDR3 spans 13 amino acids. With 1 base removed from V and 11 bases from J, the gap between germline ends came to 9 bases. CDR3 DNA: TGTGCCAGCAGCCAAGTCGGCAGGACACCCCTCCACTTT. It yields the protein CASSQVGRTPLHF. The variable domain in full, with the rest retrieved from reference TRBV14 and TRBJ1-6, is EAGVTQFPSHSVIEKGQTVTLRCDPISGHDNLYWYRRVMGKEIKFLLHFVKESKQDESGMPNNRFLAERTGGTYSTLKVQPAELEDSGVYFCASSQVGRTPLHFGNGTRLTVT.

This clonotype was counted only a few times. The rearrangement links TRBV4-1 to TRBJ1-3; D perhaps matches TRBD1 (6 bases). Germline-derived CDR1 and CDR2 are MGHRA and YSYEKL. Trimming removed 0 bases at V and 2 bases at J, with 14 bases between. The CDR3 sequence is 17 residues long. The CDR3 here is CASSQDPGTRAGNTIYF. CDR3 coding DNA: TGCGCCAGCAGCCAAGATCCCGGGACAAGAGCTGGAAACACCATATATTTT.

This clonotype was observed many times. The chain is built from TRBV5-6 and TRBJ1-5; possibly TRBD1 for D (5 bases). This CDR3 contains 14 residues. Trimming took off 4 bases at V and 7 bases at J, with 15 bases between the two ends. Germline V gives CDR1 SGHDT, CDR2 YYEEEE. CDR3 nucleotides: TGTGCCAGCAGCCTGGGGCAGCCATCACAGCCCCAGCATTTT. Its protein is CASSLGQPSQPQHF.

In this sample, this clonotype turned up many times. V is TRBV20-1 and J is TRBJ1-6; D is unclear. This CDR3 region has 13 residues. The ends were cut back, 2 bases at V and 7 bases at J, with 9 bases in the middle. From germline, CDR1 is DFQATT and CDR2 SNEGSKA (reference sequence). The CDR3 protein is CSARKDGNSPLHF. CDR3 coding DNA: TGCAGTGCTAGAAAGGACGGGAATTCACCCCTCCACTTT.

Ten or more counts support this clonotype. The chain couples TRBV28 to TRBJ2-5, with D possibly matching TRBD1 (5 bases). This CDR3 has 13 amino acids. Germline V gives CDR1 MDHEN, CDR2 SYDVKM. Trimming left V 3 bases short and J 5 bases short, with 10 bases between. Here the CDR3 reads CASSLPGLETQYF. Here the CDR3 DNA reads TGTGCCAGCAGTTTGCCAGGGTTGGAGACCCAGTACTTC.

This clonotype was picked up a small number of times. The CDR3 here is CASSPPGQGDYNEQFF. The CDR3 DNA reads as TGTGCCAGCAGCCCACCTGGACAGGGCGATTACAATGAGCAGTTCTTC. This chain connects TRBV13 to TRBJ2-1; 8 bases match TRBD1. Looked up from germline, CDR1 is PRHDT and CDR2 is FYEKMQ (reference sequence). The V segment lost 5 bases and the J segment 4 bases; nucleotides outside the gene matches: 10. The CDR3 is made up of 16 amino acids.

This clonotype was counted at least ten times. The CDR3 nucleotides read TGTGCCAGCAGTTTATCCCCTACAGGGATGGAATACGAGCAGTACTTC. Translation: CASSLSPTGMEYEQYF. The V and J genes are TRBV27 and TRBJ2-7; perhaps TRBD1 as D (6 bases). Trimming left V 0 bases short and J 4 bases short, with 16 bases between. CDR3 length: 16 amino acids. The germline V gene has CDR1 MNHEY and CDR2 SMNVEV (reference sequence).